A selection of T cell receptor beta chains follows, all from one sample in a study of T cell responses to AZD1222 COVID-19 vaccine. TCRdb keeps only in-frame clones here, not all; method: immunoSEQ multiplex PCR. The sample lists tens of thousands of clones, 70% to 90% occurring once. This specimen consisted of peripheral blood, obtained on day 0 of AZD1222 vaccination. The receptors were sampled from an adult in good health. The CDR3 runs from the conserved cysteine through the conserved F or W. Each record gives: D gene, V gene, J gene, clone size, CDR3 protein, CDR3 DNA. A D gene is named only where the DNA matches it firmly. The listing skips clone size in some rows; elsewhere it reads once, few, many or a size class.

.,TRBV2,TRBJ2-7,once,CASGRGAESYEQYF,TGTGCCAGCGGTCGGGGGGCTGAGTCCTACGAGCAGTACTTC
TRBD2,TRBV6-5,TRBJ2-5,.,CASTQLAGGETQYF,TGTGCCAGCACCCAACTAGCGGGTGGAGAGACCCAGTACTTC
TRBD1,TRBV10-3,TRBJ1-5,once,CAISGGGGTGPQHF,TGTGCCATCAGTGGGGGAGGGGGCACAGGGCCCCAGCATTTT
TRBD1,TRBV3-1/TRBV3-2,TRBJ2-4,once,CASSPRQGPLAKNIQYF,TGTGCCAGCAGCCCCCGACAGGGCCCATTAGCCAAAAACATTCAGTACTTC
.,TRBV6-2/TRBV6-3,TRBJ1-3,once,CASSSAGGSGNTIYF,TGTGCCAGCAGTTCGGCGGGAGGCTCTGGAAACACCATATATTTT
.,TRBV24-1,TRBJ2-7,.,CATSDPGHNGQYF,TGTGCCACCAGTGATCCCGGCCATAACGGGCAGTACTTC
.,TRBV12-3/TRBV12-4,TRBJ2-5,.,CASSFAGSQYF,TGTGCCAGCAGTTTTGCCGGGAGCCAGTACTTC
TRBD1,TRBV28,TRBJ1-1,.,CASSRPGTGMNTEAFF,TGTGCCAGCAGCCGTCCCGGGACAGGTATGAACACTGAAGCTTTCTTT
TRBD2,TRBV10-3,TRBJ2-5,.,CAISTTAGTSQETQYF,TGTGCCATCAGTACTACTGCCGGGACTAGCCAAGAGACCCAGTACTTC
TRBD2,TRBV7-3,TRBJ2-5,.,CASSLGSGGGTQYF,TGTGCCAGCAGCTTAGGGAGCGGCGGGGGGACCCAGTACTTC
TRBD1,TRBV20-1,TRBJ1-1,.,CSAGGQGGGTEAFF,TGCAGTGCTGGTGGACAGGGAGGTGGGACTGAAGCTTTCTTT
TRBD2,TRBV25-1,TRBJ2-2,.,CASSSSGGPVYTGELFF,TGTGCCAGCAGTTCCTCGGGAGGGCCAGTTTACACCGGGGAGCTGTTTTTT
TRBD1,TRBV18,TRBJ1-2,.,CASSADRDVGFYGYTF,TGTGCCAGCTCAGCAGACAGGGACGTAGGGTTCTATGGCTACACCTTC
TRBD1,TRBV6-5,TRBJ1-1,.,CASSRDSQDTEAFF,TGTGCCAGCTCCCGGGACAGTCAGGACACTGAAGCTTTCTTT
TRBD1,TRBV3-1/TRBV3-2,TRBJ2-7,.,CASSDEGTGGEQYF,TGTGCCAGCAGTGATGAGGGGACAGGGGGAGAGCAGTACTTC
.,TRBV19,TRBJ1-5,.,CASSIFQQAANQPQHF,TGTGCCAGTAGTATTTTTCAGCAGGCCGCCAATCAGCCCCAGCATTTT
.,TRBV6-5,TRBJ1-2,.,CASSYRKGDYGYTF,TGTGCCAGCAGTTACAGGAAGGGAGACTATGGCTACACCTTC
.,TRBV7-2,TRBJ1-5,medium-sized,CATSNGGEKPQHF,TGTGCCACCTCGAATGGGGGCGAAAAGCCCCAGCATTTT
.,TRBV6-5,TRBJ1-2,once,CASSTGTESYYGYTF,TGTGCCAGCAGCACCGGGACCGAGAGCTACTATGGCTACACCTTC
.,TRBV18,TRBJ1-5,once,CASSPPGRGAGNQPQHF,TGTGCCAGCTCACCACCGGGGCGAGGGGCTGGCAATCAGCCCCAGCATTTT
.,TRBV5-1,TRBJ2-3,.,CASSRGGQSTDTQYF,TGCGCCAGCAGCCGGGGCGGACAGAGCACAGATACGCAGTATTTT
.,TRBV27,TRBJ2-7,many,CASSSSSHVAYEQYF,TGTGCCAGCAGTTCAAGCTCGCATGTAGCCTACGAGCAGTACTTC
.,TRBV12-5,TRBJ1-5,.,CASGILSQPQHF,TGTGCTAGTGGTATCCTGTCGCAGCCCCAGCATTTT
.,TRBV28,TRBJ2-7,.,CASSLSSGYEQYF,TGTGCCAGCAGTTTATCATCGGGCTACGAGCAGTACTTC
TRBD1,TRBV4-3,TRBJ2-5,.,CASSQGQGRETQYF,TGCGCCAGCAGCCAAGGACAGGGGAGGGAGACCCAGTACTTC
.,TRBV2,TRBJ2-3,.,CASSSVGVADTQYF,TGTGCCAGCAGTTCTGTGGGAGTGGCAGATACGCAGTATTTT
TRBD2,TRBV6-2/TRBV6-3,TRBJ2-1,.,CASSYPTSGRRGNEQFF,TGTGCCAGCAGTTACCCCACTAGCGGGAGGCGAGGTAATGAGCAGTTCTTC
.,TRBV29-1,TRBJ1-1,.,CSVDPLNTEAFF,TGCAGCGTTGACCCCTTGAACACTGAAGCTTTCTTT
TRBD2,TRBV19,TRBJ2-3,.,CASSLLAGEGDTQYF,TGTGCCAGTAGTCTGTTAGCGGGAGAGGGTGATACGCAGTATTTT
.,TRBV27,TRBJ2-3,.,CASSAWTRGTDTQYF,TGTGCCAGCAGCGCCTGGACCCGCGGCACAGATACGCAGTATTTT
.,TRBV19,TRBJ1-3,.,CASSIDRSSGNTIYF,TGTGCCAGTAGTATAGACCGGAGCTCTGGAAACACCATATATTTT
.,TRBV25-1,TRBJ2-7,few,CASSAAGAGSYEQYF,TGTGCCAGCAGTGCCGCCGGGGCGGGAAGCTACGAGCAGTACTTC
.,TRBV12-3/TRBV12-4,TRBJ2-7,once,CASRMASSYEQYF,TGTGCCAGCAGAATGGCGAGCTCCTACGAGCAGTACTTC
.,TRBV6-5,TRBJ1-1,.,CASSFEAGRRTEAFF,TGTGCCAGCAGTTTCGAGGCGGGACGCAGAACTGAAGCTTTCTTT
.,TRBV4-1,TRBJ1-2,.,CASSQGRDYGYTF,TGCGCCAGCAGCCAAGGCAGGGACTATGGCTACACCTTC
.,TRBV19,TRBJ2-1,.,CASSRLEAGYNEQFF,TGTGCCAGTAGTAGACTAGAGGCGGGGTACAATGAGCAGTTCTTC
TRBD1,TRBV7-9,TRBJ1-2,.,CASSSTGVGPYGYTF,TGTGCCAGCAGCTCCACAGGGGTAGGTCCCTATGGCTACACCTTC
.,TRBV28,TRBJ2-1,.,CASSSHWNSYNEQFF,TGTGCCAGCAGCTCACACTGGAACTCCTACAATGAGCAGTTCTTC
TRBD1,TRBV5-1,TRBJ2-7,.,CASSLGTGSTLEQYF,TGCGCCAGCAGCTTGGGGACAGGGAGTACGTTGGAGCAGTACTTC
.,TRBV2,TRBJ1-2,.,CASRAEEVVGYTF,TGTGCCAGCCGTGCTGAAGAGGTGGTGGGCTACACCTTC
TRBD2,TRBV29-1,TRBJ2-2,.,CSVTSGSIAAGELFF,TGCAGCGTGACTAGCGGGAGTATTGCTGCCGGGGAGCTGTTTTTT
TRBD1,TRBV28,TRBJ2-3,.,CASCGDRGNTDTQYF,TGTGCCAGCTGCGGTGACAGGGGGAACACAGATACGCAGTATTTT
.,TRBV18,TRBJ1-2,once,CASSPPSAGGYTF,TGTGCCAGCTCACCACCGTCTGCAGGGGGCTACACCTTC